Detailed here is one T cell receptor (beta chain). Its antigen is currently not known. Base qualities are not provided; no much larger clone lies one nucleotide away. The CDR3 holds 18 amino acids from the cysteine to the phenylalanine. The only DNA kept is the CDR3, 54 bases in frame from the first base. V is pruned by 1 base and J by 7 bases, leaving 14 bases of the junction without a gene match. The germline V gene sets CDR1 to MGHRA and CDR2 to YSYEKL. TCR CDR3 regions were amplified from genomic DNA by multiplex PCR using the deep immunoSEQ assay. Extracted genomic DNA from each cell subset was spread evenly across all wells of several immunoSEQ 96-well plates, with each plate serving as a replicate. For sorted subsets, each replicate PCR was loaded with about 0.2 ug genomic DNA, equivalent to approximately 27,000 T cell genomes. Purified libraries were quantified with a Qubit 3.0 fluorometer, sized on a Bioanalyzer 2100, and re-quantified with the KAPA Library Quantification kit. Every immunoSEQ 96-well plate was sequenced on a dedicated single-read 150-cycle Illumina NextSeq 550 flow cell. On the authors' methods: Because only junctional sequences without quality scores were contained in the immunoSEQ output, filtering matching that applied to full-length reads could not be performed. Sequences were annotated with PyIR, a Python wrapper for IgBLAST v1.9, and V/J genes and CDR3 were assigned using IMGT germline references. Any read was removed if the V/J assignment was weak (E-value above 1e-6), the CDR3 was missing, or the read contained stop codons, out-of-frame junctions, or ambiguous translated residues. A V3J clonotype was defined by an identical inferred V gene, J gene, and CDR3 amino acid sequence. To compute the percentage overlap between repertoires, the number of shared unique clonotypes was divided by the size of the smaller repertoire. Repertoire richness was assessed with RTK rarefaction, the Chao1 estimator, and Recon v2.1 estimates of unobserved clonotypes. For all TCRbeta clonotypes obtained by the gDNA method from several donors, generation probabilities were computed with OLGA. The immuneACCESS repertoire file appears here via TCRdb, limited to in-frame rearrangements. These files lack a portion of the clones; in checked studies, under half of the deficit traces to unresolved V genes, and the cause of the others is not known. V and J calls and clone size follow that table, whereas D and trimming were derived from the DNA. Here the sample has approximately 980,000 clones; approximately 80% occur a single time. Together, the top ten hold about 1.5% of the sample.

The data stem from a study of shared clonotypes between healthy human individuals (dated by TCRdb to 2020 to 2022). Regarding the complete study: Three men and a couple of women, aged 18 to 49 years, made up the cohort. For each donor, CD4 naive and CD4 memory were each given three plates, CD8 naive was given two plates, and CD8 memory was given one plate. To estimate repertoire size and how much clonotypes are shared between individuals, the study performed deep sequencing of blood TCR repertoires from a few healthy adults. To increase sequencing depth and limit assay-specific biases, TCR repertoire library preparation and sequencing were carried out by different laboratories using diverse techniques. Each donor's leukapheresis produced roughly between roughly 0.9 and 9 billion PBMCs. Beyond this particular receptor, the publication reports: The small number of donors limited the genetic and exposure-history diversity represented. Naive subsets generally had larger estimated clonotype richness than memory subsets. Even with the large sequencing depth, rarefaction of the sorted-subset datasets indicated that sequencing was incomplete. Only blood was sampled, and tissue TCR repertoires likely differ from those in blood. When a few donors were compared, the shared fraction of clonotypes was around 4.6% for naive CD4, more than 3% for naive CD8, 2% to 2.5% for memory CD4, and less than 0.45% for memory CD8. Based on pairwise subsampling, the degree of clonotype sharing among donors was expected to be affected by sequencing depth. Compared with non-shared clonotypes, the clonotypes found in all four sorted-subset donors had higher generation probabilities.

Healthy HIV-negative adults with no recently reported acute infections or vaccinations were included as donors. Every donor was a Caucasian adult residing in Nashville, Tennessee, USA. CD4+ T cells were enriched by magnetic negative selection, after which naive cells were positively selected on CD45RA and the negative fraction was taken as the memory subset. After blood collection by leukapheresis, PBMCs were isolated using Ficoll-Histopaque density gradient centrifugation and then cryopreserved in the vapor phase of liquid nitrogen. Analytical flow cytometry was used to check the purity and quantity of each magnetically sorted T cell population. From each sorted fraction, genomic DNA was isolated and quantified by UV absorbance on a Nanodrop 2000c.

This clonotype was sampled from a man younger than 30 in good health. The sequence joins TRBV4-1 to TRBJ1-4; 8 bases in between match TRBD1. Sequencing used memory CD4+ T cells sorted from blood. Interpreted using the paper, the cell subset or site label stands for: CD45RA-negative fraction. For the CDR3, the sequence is CASSQGTLGQGSGEKLFF. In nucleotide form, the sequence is TGCGCCAGCAGCCAAGGGACTCTCGGACAGGGTAGTGGTGAAAAACTGTTTTTT.